The rows below give T cell receptor beta chains drawn from one sample of a study of neurological immune-mediated disorders. TCRdb re-derived calls from the 5' RACE reads in MiXCR, one entry per CDR3 protein. The repertoire holds over 90,000 distinct CDR3 sequences, with approximately 11% as singletons. Sequenced: PBMCs. The source is a female donor with HTLV-1-associated myelopathy (HAM/TSP). The CDR3 runs from the conserved cysteine through the conserved F or W. The D gene is left open where the match is weak. Size is stated for part of the rows, as once, few or many counts, or as a class when the clone is expanded.

abundance: many
v_gene: TRBV20-1
j_gene: TRBJ2-2
d_gene: .
CDR3aa: CSVMRGGANTGELFF
CDR3nt: TGCAGTGTCATGAGGGGGGGGGCTAACACCGGGGAGCTGTTTTTT

abundance: many
v_gene: TRBV18
j_gene: TRBJ2-7
d_gene: TRBD1
CDR3aa: CASSPLGQGAGEQYF
CDR3nt: TGTGCCAGCTCACCTCTCGGGCAGGGGGCGGGCGAGCAGTACTTC

abundance: once
v_gene: TRBV5-1
j_gene: TRBJ1-1
d_gene: .
CDR3aa: CASSLVVGADTEAFF
CDR3nt: TGCGCCAGCAGCTTGGTAGTTGGGGCGGACACTGAAGCTTTCTTT

abundance: few
v_gene: TRBV5-1
j_gene: TRBJ2-2
d_gene: TRBD1
CDR3aa: CASSSKGAANTGELFF
CDR3nt: TGCGCCAGCAGCTCGAAGGGGGCCGCGAACACCGGGGAGCTGTTTTTT

abundance: many
v_gene: TRBV12-3/TRBV12-4
j_gene: TRBJ1-6
d_gene: .
CDR3aa: CASTQRGSPLHF
CDR3nt: TGTGCCAGCACCCAAAGGGGGTCACCCCTCCACTTT

abundance: .
v_gene: TRBV20-1
j_gene: TRBJ2-7
d_gene: .
CDR3aa: CSAGARWPLYEQYF
CDR3nt: TGCAGTGCTGGGGCCCGTTGGCCGCTCTACGAGCAGTACTTC

abundance: few
v_gene: TRBV7-9
j_gene: TRBJ1-1
d_gene: .
CDR3aa: CASSLLAGAYTEAFF
CDR3nt: TGTGCCAGCAGCTTACTCGCGGGGGCTTACACTGAAGCTTTCTTT

abundance: .
v_gene: TRBV12-3/TRBV12-4
j_gene: TRBJ1-5
d_gene: .
CDR3aa: CASSYAAGNQPQHF
CDR3nt: TGTGCCAGCAGTTACGCCGCGGGAAATCAGCCCCAGCATTTT

abundance: many
v_gene: TRBV27
j_gene: TRBJ2-1
d_gene: .
CDR3aa: CASSGQGSYNEQFF
CDR3nt: TGTGCCAGCAGCGGGCAGGGATCCTACAATGAGCAGTTCTTC

abundance: few
v_gene: TRBV2
j_gene: TRBJ2-2
d_gene: .
CDR3aa: CASRSDAGELFF
CDR3nt: TGTGCCAGCAGGTCGGACGCCGGGGAGCTGTTTTTT

abundance: many
v_gene: TRBV12-3/TRBV12-4
j_gene: TRBJ2-3
d_gene: .
CDR3aa: CASSPTGGSTDTQYF
CDR3nt: TGTGCCAGCAGTCCCACCGGGGGTAGTACAGATACGCAGTATTTT

abundance: many
v_gene: TRBV28
j_gene: TRBJ2-7
d_gene: .
CDR3aa: CASSSRLGEQYF
CDR3nt: TGTGCCAGCAGCTCCCGGCTGGGGGAGCAGTACTTC

abundance: many
v_gene: TRBV6-5
j_gene: TRBJ2-1
d_gene: TRBD2
CDR3aa: CASRPLGSGGAHEQFF
CDR3nt: TGTGCCAGCAGGCCCCTAGGGAGCGGGGGGGCCCATGAGCAGTTCTTC

abundance: many
v_gene: TRBV3-1
j_gene: TRBJ2-5
d_gene: .
CDR3aa: CASSQRGARETQYF
CDR3nt: TGTGCCAGCAGCCAACGGGGAGCCCGAGAGACCCAGTACTTC

abundance: many
v_gene: TRBV3-1
j_gene: TRBJ2-7
d_gene: .
CDR3aa: CASSQAPIYEQYF
CDR3nt: TGTGCCAGCAGCCAAGCACCAATCTACGAGCAGTACTTC

abundance: many
v_gene: TRBV25-1
j_gene: TRBJ2-3
d_gene: .
CDR3aa: CASSVGAIDTQYF
CDR3nt: TGTGCCAGCAGTGTGGGGGCCATAGATACGCAGTATTTT

abundance: .
v_gene: TRBV4-1
j_gene: TRBJ2-1
d_gene: TRBD2
CDR3aa: CASSQVRSGVNNEQFF
CDR3nt: TGCGCCAGCAGCCAAGTTAGAAGCGGGGTAAACAATGAGCAGTTCTTC

abundance: many
v_gene: TRBV7-9
j_gene: TRBJ2-2
d_gene: .
CDR3aa: CASGLVAGVTGELFF
CDR3nt: TGTGCCAGCGGCCTCGTAGCAGGCGTGACCGGGGAGCTGTTTTTT

abundance: many
v_gene: TRBV7-9
j_gene: TRBJ2-7
d_gene: .
CDR3aa: CASSLSLAGSAAEQYF
CDR3nt: TGTGCCAGCAGCTTATCCCTGGCAGGGAGCGCCGCCGAGCAGTACTTC

abundance: many
v_gene: TRBV12-3/TRBV12-4
j_gene: TRBJ2-7
d_gene: .
CDR3aa: CASSPTGYSYEQYF
CDR3nt: TGTGCCAGCAGTCCGACCGGGTACTCCTACGAGCAGTACTTC

abundance: .
v_gene: TRBV30
j_gene: TRBJ2-3
d_gene: .
CDR3aa: CAWSGATDTQYF
CDR3nt: TGTGCCTGGAGCGGGGCCACAGATACGCAGTATTTT

abundance: many
v_gene: TRBV4-1
j_gene: TRBJ2-5
d_gene: TRBD2
CDR3aa: CASSQEGEGRRQETQYF
CDR3nt: TGCGCCAGCAGCCAAGAAGGGGAGGGACGTCGCCAAGAGACCCAGTACTTC

abundance: few
v_gene: TRBV6-5
j_gene: TRBJ2-2
d_gene: .
CDR3aa: CASSYSIGELFF
CDR3nt: TGTGCCAGCAGTTACTCAATCGGGGAGCTGTTTTTT

abundance: few
v_gene: TRBV6-6
j_gene: TRBJ1-5
d_gene: TRBD1
CDR3aa: CASGGGGYQPQHF
CDR3nt: TGTGCCAGCGGAGGAGGGGGCTATCAGCCCCAGCATTTT

abundance: few
v_gene: TRBV20-1
j_gene: TRBJ1-5
d_gene: TRBD1
CDR3aa: CSAPTGAWGPQHF
CDR3nt: TGCAGTGCTCCGACAGGGGCCTGGGGGCCCCAGCATTTT

abundance: medium-sized
v_gene: TRBV4-1
j_gene: TRBJ2-2
d_gene: .
CDR3aa: CASSQPGASAYTGELFF
CDR3nt: TGCGCCAGCAGCCAACCTGGGGCGTCGGCCTACACCGGGGAGCTGTTTTTT

abundance: many
v_gene: TRBV20-1
j_gene: TRBJ2-7
d_gene: .
CDR3aa: CSASPTGNIYEQYF
CDR3nt: TGCAGTGCTAGTCCGACGGGAAATATCTACGAGCAGTACTTC

abundance: many
v_gene: TRBV28
j_gene: TRBJ2-2
d_gene: .
CDR3aa: CASSSGHRNTGELFF
CDR3nt: TGTGCCAGCAGTTCGGGACACAGGAACACCGGGGAGCTGTTTTTT

abundance: many
v_gene: TRBV28
j_gene: TRBJ2-7
d_gene: .
CDR3aa: CASSNPLDVGGTYEQYF
CDR3nt: TGTGCCAGCAGTAACCCTCTCGATGTGGGCGGAACCTACGAGCAGTACTTC

abundance: many
v_gene: TRBV5-1
j_gene: TRBJ1-5
d_gene: .
CDR3aa: CASRDINQPQHF
CDR3nt: TGCGCCAGCAGGGACATCAATCAGCCCCAGCATTTT

abundance: many
v_gene: TRBV2
j_gene: TRBJ1-5
d_gene: .
CDR3aa: CASIEDILQPQHF
CDR3nt: TGTGCCAGCATTGAGGACATCCTGCAGCCCCAGCATTTT

abundance: many
v_gene: TRBV27
j_gene: TRBJ2-5
d_gene: TRBD2
CDR3aa: CASSLSTSAETQYF
CDR3nt: TGTGCCAGCAGTTTATCTACTAGCGCGGAGACCCAGTACTTC

abundance: many
v_gene: TRBV10-3
j_gene: TRBJ2-5
d_gene: .
CDR3aa: CASALRVGETQYF
CDR3nt: TGTGCCAGCGCATTGAGGGTAGGAGAGACCCAGTACTTC

abundance: .
v_gene: TRBV9
j_gene: TRBJ2-1
d_gene: .
CDR3aa: CASSVETLSSYNEQFF
CDR3nt: TGTGCCAGCAGCGTAGAGACCCTAAGCTCCTACAATGAGCAGTTCTTC

abundance: many
v_gene: TRBV29-1
j_gene: TRBJ2-3
d_gene: .
CDR3aa: CSVVGWRGGGTDTQYF
CDR3nt: TGCAGCGTTGTGGGTTGGAGGGGGGGAGGCACAGATACGCAGTATTTT

abundance: .
v_gene: TRBV2
j_gene: TRBJ1-4
d_gene: .
CDR3aa: CASSDSGTRDEKLFF
CDR3nt: TGTGCCAGCAGTGATAGTGGGACACGGGATGAAAAACTGTTTTTT

abundance: .
v_gene: TRBV5-1
j_gene: TRBJ2-7
d_gene: TRBD1
CDR3aa: CASSWTQGASEHYF
CDR3nt: TGCGCCAGCAGCTGGACACAGGGGGCCTCCGAGCATTACTTC

abundance: many
v_gene: TRBV10-2
j_gene: TRBJ1-1
d_gene: .
CDR3aa: CASSESGGTYTEAFF
CDR3nt: TGCGCCAGCAGTGAGTCGGGGGGTACTTACACTGAAGCTTTCTTT

abundance: many
v_gene: TRBV20-1
j_gene: TRBJ2-5
d_gene: TRBD2
CDR3aa: CSARDAQAGGWRETQYF
CDR3nt: TGCAGTGCTAGAGATGCCCAAGCGGGGGGGTGGAGAGAGACCCAGTACTTC

abundance: many
v_gene: TRBV20-1
j_gene: TRBJ2-7
d_gene: TRBD1
CDR3aa: CSARDSRQGSYEQYF
CDR3nt: TGCAGTGCTAGAGATTCCAGACAGGGAAGCTACGAGCAGTACTTC

abundance: many
v_gene: TRBV7-9
j_gene: TRBJ2-2
d_gene: .
CDR3aa: CASSFSALRANTGELFF
CDR3nt: TGTGCCAGCAGCTTCTCGGCCCTTCGCGCGAACACCGGGGAGCTGTTTTTT

abundance: many
v_gene: TRBV5-1
j_gene: TRBJ2-1
d_gene: .
CDR3aa: CASSLESVTYNEQFF
CDR3nt: TGCGCCAGCAGCTTGGAGTCTGTTACCTACAATGAGCAGTTCTTC

abundance: many
v_gene: TRBV12-3/TRBV12-4
j_gene: TRBJ1-5
d_gene: TRBD1
CDR3aa: CASSSLPGQGPFNQPQHF
CDR3nt: TGTGCCAGCAGTAGTCTCCCGGGACAGGGACCCTTTAATCAGCCCCAGCATTTT

abundance: many
v_gene: TRBV25-1
j_gene: TRBJ1-2
d_gene: .
CDR3aa: CASSVDTGYGYTF
CDR3nt: TGTGCCAGCAGTGTTGACACGGGCTATGGCTACACCTTC

abundance: many
v_gene: TRBV6-5
j_gene: TRBJ2-7
d_gene: .
CDR3aa: CASIKGGQGLYEQYF
CDR3nt: TGTGCCAGCATCAAGGGGGGGCAGGGACTCTACGAGCAGTACTTC

abundance: many
v_gene: TRBV9
j_gene: TRBJ2-1
d_gene: .
CDR3aa: CASSVARVPYNEQFF
CDR3nt: TGTGCCAGCAGCGTCGCACGGGTTCCCTACAATGAGCAGTTCTTC

abundance: many
v_gene: TRBV6-5
j_gene: TRBJ2-5
d_gene: .
CDR3aa: CASSGNRGGVVKTQYF
CDR3nt: TGTGCCAGCAGTGGGAACAGGGGAGGAGTAGTAAAGACCCAGTACTTC

abundance: .
v_gene: TRBV5-1
j_gene: TRBJ2-2
d_gene: .
CDR3aa: CASRVTGELFF
CDR3nt: TGCGCCAGCAGAGTAACCGGGGAGCTGTTTTTT

abundance: many
v_gene: TRBV3-1
j_gene: TRBJ2-7
d_gene: TRBD1
CDR3aa: CASSQAADRTYEQYF
CDR3nt: TGTGCCAGCAGCCAAGCGGCGGACAGGACCTACGAGCAGTACTTC